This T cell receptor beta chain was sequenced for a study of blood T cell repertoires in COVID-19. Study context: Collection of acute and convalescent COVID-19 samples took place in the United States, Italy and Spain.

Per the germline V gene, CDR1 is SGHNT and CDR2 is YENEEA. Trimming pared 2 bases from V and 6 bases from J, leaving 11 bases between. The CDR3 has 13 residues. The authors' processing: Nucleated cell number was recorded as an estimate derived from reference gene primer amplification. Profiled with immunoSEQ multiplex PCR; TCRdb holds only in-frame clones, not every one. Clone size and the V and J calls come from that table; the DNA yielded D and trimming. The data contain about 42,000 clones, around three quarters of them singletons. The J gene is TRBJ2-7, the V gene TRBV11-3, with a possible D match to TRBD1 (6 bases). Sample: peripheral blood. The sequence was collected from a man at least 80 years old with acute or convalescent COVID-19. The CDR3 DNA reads TGTGCCAGCAGCTTAAACAGGGTGGGCGAGCAGTACTTC. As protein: CASSLNRVGEQYF.